These T cell receptor beta chains were read from a single sample in a study of cytomegalovirus exposure and HLA in healthy donors. Sequencing used immunoSEQ multiplex PCR; TCRdb keeps in-frame clones, though not all of them. The sample lists 200,000 or so clones, over 75% occurring once. The sequenced material came from PBMCs. These receptors all come from a girl under three years old in good health and CMV-seronegative. CDR3s include the opening cysteine and the closing phenylalanine or tryptophan. A D gene is named only where the DNA matches it firmly. A row's size may be missing; if present it is once, few, many or a size class.

TRBD2,NA,TRBV7-7,TRBJ2-1,TGTGCCAGCAGCCCCCTAACCGGAAGCGGGGGGACCTACAATGAGCAGTTCTTC,CASSPLTGSGGTYNEQFF
NA,NA,TRBV2,TRBJ1-2,TGTGCCAGCAGTGAAATAGGGGCGCCTAACTATGGCTACACCTTC,CASSEIGAPNYGYTF
TRBD1,NA,TRBV5-1,TRBJ2-2,TGCGCCAGCAGCTTGTCGACAGGGGCGGACACCGGGGAGCTGTTTTTT,CASSLSTGADTGELFF
TRBD2,NA,TRBV5-1,TRBJ2-5,TGCGCCAGCAGCTTGGGCGGGGGGGCTGAAGAGCAGTACTTC,CASSLGGGAEEQYF
TRBD1,NA,TRBV5-1,TRBJ2-1,TGCGCCACGAGGGGGACAGGGCCCTCCAATGAGCAGTTCTTC,CATRGTGPSNEQFF
TRBD2,NA,TRBV5-4,TRBJ2-3,TGTGCCAGCAGCGAGGGACTAGCGGGAGTCTTTAGCACAGATACGCAGTATTTT,CASSEGLAGVFSTDTQYF
NA,NA,TRBV12-2,TRBJ2-5,TGTGCAAGTCGCTTAGCGGCTGGAGGGTGGCAGGGCCAAGAGACCCAGTACTTC,CASRLAAGGWQGQETQYF
NA,NA,TRBV27,TRBJ2-1,TGTGCCAGCAGTTCCGAACTGGAGGAGTCCTACAATGAGCAGTTCTTC,CASSSELEESYNEQFF
NA,few,TRBV6-6,TRBJ2-7,TGTGCCAGCAGTTACTCCACCCGCCGGGGGTCGGACGAGCAGTACTTC,CASSYSTRRGSDEQYF
TRBD1,NA,TRBV9,TRBJ1-6,TGTGCCAGCAGCAAAATGGGACAGGGGGCTAATTCACCCCTCCACTTT,CASSKMGQGANSPLHF
TRBD1,NA,TRBV7-2,TRBJ2-2,TGTGCCAGCAGCGGTAGACAGGGGCGGGACACCGGGGAGCTGTTTTTT,CASSGRQGRDTGELFF
NA,NA,TRBV7-8,TRBJ1-2,TGTGCCAGCAGCCCCCCGACAGGTGGCCATGGCTACACCTTC,CASSPPTGGHGYTF
TRBD2,NA,TRBV11-3,TRBJ2-1,TGTGCCAGCAGCTTAGATGGGACTAGCGGAAACAATGAGCAGTTCTTC,CASSLDGTSGNNEQFF
TRBD2,NA,TRBV9,TRBJ2-3,TGTGCCAGCAGCGTAGCCCCTAGCGGGAGGGAAGATACGCAGTATTTT,CASSVAPSGREDTQYF
TRBD1,NA,TRBV19,TRBJ2-1,TGTGCCAGTAGTAAGATCGACAGGGATAACAATGAGCAGTTCTTC,CASSKIDRDNNEQFF
NA,once,TRBV7-6,TRBJ2-7,TGTGCCAGCAGCTTACACAGGGAAGGCCGCTACGAGCAGTACTTC,CASSLHREGRYEQYF
TRBD2,NA,TRBV5-1,TRBJ2-2,TGCGCCAGCAGCTTGGGGGGACTAGCGGGGGTGAAGACCGGGGAGCTGTTTTTT,CASSLGGLAGVKTGELFF
NA,once,TRBV6-6,TRBJ2-1,TGTGCCAGCAGTTACCCGGACAGTCTCAATGAGCAGTTCTTC,CASSYPDSLNEQFF
NA,NA,TRBV11-2,TRBJ2-7,TGTGCCAGCAGCTTAGGGAGCGGAAGATGGGAGCAGTACTTC,CASSLGSGRWEQYF
NA,few,TRBV25-1,TRBJ1-2,TGTGCCAGCAGTGAATATTCCGGCGGGGGGGGATATGGCTACACCTTC,CASSEYSGGGGYGYTF
NA,NA,TRBV7-3,TRBJ2-5,TGTGCCAGCAGCTTTCTTCCCAACAAAGAGACCCAGTACTTC,CASSFLPNKETQYF
NA,NA,TRBV27,TRBJ2-7,TGTGCCAGCAGTTACTGGGGCATGTCCTACGAGCAGTACTTC,CASSYWGMSYEQYF
NA,NA,TRBV2,TRBJ2-1,TGTGCCAGCAGTGAAATGAGGGCGTACAATGAGCAGTTCTTC,CASSEMRAYNEQFF
NA,NA,TRBV11-2,TRBJ1-3,TGTGCCAGCAGCTTAGTTAACTCGTCTGGAAACACCATATATTTT,CASSLVNSSGNTIYF
NA,NA,TRBV19,TRBJ2-1,TGTGCCAGTAGTAATAGAACTTCCTACAATGAGCAGTTCTTC,CASSNRTSYNEQFF
TRBD2,NA,TRBV4-1,TRBJ2-1,TGCGCCAGCAGCCAAGACTCGTCGACTAGCGGTTACAATGAGCAGTTCTTC,CASSQDSSTSGYNEQFF
NA,NA,TRBV7-9,TRBJ1-2,TGTTCCAGCAGCACTTACAGGGATCATGGCTACACCTTC,CSSSTYRDHGYTF
NA,few,TRBV5-4,TRBJ2-2,TGTGCCAGCAGCTTGGAAGTAGACACCGGGGAGCTGTTTTTT,CASSLEVDTGELFF
TRBD2,NA,TRBV7-9,TRBJ2-3,TGTGCCAGCAGCTTAGGAAGGCAGACTAGCGGGAGGGCAGATACGCAGTATTTT,CASSLGRQTSGRADTQYF
TRBD1,NA,TRBV4-2,TRBJ2-6,TGTGCCAGCAGCCTAGGGACAGGGCTAAGTGGGGCCAACGTCCTGACTTTC,CASSLGTGLSGANVLTF